One and the same sample provided the 24 T cell receptor beta chains below, sequenced in a study of T-cell reconstitution after alpha-beta-depleted transplantation in children (dated by TCRdb to about 2016). The sample's treatment or condition label is to be understood as: allogeneic hematopoietic cell transplantation with graft depleted of TCRalphabeta T cells and CD19 B cells. The library relied on PCR. This sample was sequenced with an Illumina HiSeq 2500. To normalize quantification of the TCRbeta repertoire, the TCR libraries were built with molecular barcoding that relied on unique molecular identifiers. TCRdb cleaned the public reads at Q25 with fastp, built clones with MiXCR and kept in-frame beta chains. Each CDR3 protein appears once, grouped with its most common genes and DNA. This sample has a few hundred thousand distinct CDR3 sequences in its table, and approximately 12% of those were observed once. Around 2% of the sample is taken by the ten largest.

Material: PBMCs, mostly from graft donor cells, obtained 360 days after TCRalphabeta/CD19-depleted stem cell transplant. Source of these receptors: a male patient aged 10 to 17 who had a stem cell transplant for acute myeloid leukemia, so the T cells may come from the graft donor.

The V gene is TRBV2, the J gene TRBJ2-7; D gene unclear. The V end lost 6 bases, the J end lost 0 bases, and 18 bases lay between the germline ends. CDR3 length: 16 residues. The germline V gene has CDR1 SNHLY and CDR2 FYNNEI. The CDR3 region has the DNA TGTGCCAGCAGCGTCCTTCGGGTGAAACACTCCTACGAGCAGTACTTC. It is translated as CASSVLRVKHSYEQYF.

The chain combines TRBV20-1 with TRBJ2-4; D could derive from TRBD1 or TRBD2 (5 bases each). Germline V gives CDR1 DFQATT, CDR2 SNEGSKA (reference sequence). The CDR3 sequence is 13 residues long. Trimming shortened V by 1 base and J by 13 bases, and 17 bases separated the two germline ends. The DNA for the CDR3 is TGCAGTGCTAGAGCTCGGGGACGCCTAGGACAGTACTTC. Translating it yields CSARARGRLGQYF.

There are many counts of this clonotype. The rearrangement links TRBV7-9 to TRBJ2-3, with D perhaps TRBD1 or TRBD2 (5 bases each). Germline V gene lookup returns CDR1 SEHNR and CDR2 FQNEAQ (reference sequence). The CDR3 sequence is 11 residues long. The germline V and J ends were trimmed by 4 bases and 14 bases, with 13 bases remaining between them. The CDR3 region is CASSSLAGRYF. The CDR3 DNA reads TGTGCCAGCAGCTCTCTGGCAGGGAGGTATTTT.

In this sample, this clonotype turned up many times. The genes are TRBV5-1 and TRBJ2-7, with unresolved D. Germline-derived CDR1 and CDR2 are SGHRS and YFSETQ. CDR3 length: 14 residues. V lost 9 bases to trimming and J lost 3 bases, with 19 bases between them. CDR3 nucleotide sequence: TGCGCCACGAAAAGGCAGTCAGATATCTACGAGCAGTACTTC. Translating gives CATKRQSDIYEQYF.

This clonotype was seen a few times. This chain joins TRBV6-2 or TRBV6-3 and TRBJ2-7, with D possibly being TRBD2 (6 bases). Germline V gives CDR1 MNHEY, CDR2 SVGEGT. The germline V and J ends were trimmed by 7 bases and 4 bases, with 17 bases remaining between them. This CDR3 comprises 14 residues. The CDR3 nucleotides read TGTGCCAGCACCGGGCCTGGAGGGCCGTACGAGCAGTACTTC. This encodes CASTGPGGPYEQYF.

This clonotype was detected a few times. The chain joins TRBV5-1 to TRBJ2-1, with TRBD2 matching over 8 bases. Trimming removed 0 bases from V and 7 bases from J; junction bases left unmatched: 12. The CDR3 contains 17 residues. Per germline, CDR1 SGHRS and CDR2 YFSETQ. The CDR3 DNA follows: TGCGCCAGCAGCTTGGCGTCTTACGGGAGGGCCGGGAATGAGCAGTTCTTC. Translation: CASSLASYGRAGNEQFF.

Concerning this clonotype: This may stem from a read error, because a much larger clone lies one nucleotide away. The chain couples TRBV20-1 to TRBJ2-1, with D uncertain. This CDR3 is 17 amino acids long. Germline lookup yields CDR1 DFQATT and CDR2 SNEGSKA (reference sequence). The CDR3 reads CCAREIHRQWVMDEQFF. CDR3 bases: TGCTGTGCTAGAGAAATTCACCGTCAGTGGGTAATGGATGAGCAGTTCTTC.

The chain carries TRBV23-1 and TRBJ2-2; D gene ambiguous. TRBV23-1 is an ORF, and what it does is uncertain. Trimming removed 6 bases at V and 5 bases at J, with 19 bases between. This CDR3 region has 16 residues. CDR3 amino acids: CASSLVVRQWTGELFF. For the CDR3, the DNA is TGCGCCAGCAGCCTTGTGGTTCGCCAGTGGACCGGGGAGCTGTTTTTT.

This clonotype has at least ten counts. The chain employs TRBV7-8 and TRBJ2-1, with a possible D match to TRBD1 (6 bases). Germline CDR1 and CDR2: SGHVS and FQNEAQ. The CDR3 extends over 18 amino acids. V gave up 1 base and J gave up 6 bases, with 22 bases separating them. The CDR3 DNA reads TGTGCCAGCAGCTTAGAAAGGACCGTGGGGGCCCCTACCAATGAGCAGTTCTTC. Translation: CASSLERTVGAPTNEQFF.

This clonotype was observed a handful of times. The V call is TRBV5-1, the J call TRBJ1-1; unclear D gene. Germline CDR1 reads SGHRS; CDR2 reads YFSETQ. V was cut by 7 bases and J by 0 bases, with 10 bases left in between. This CDR3 has 13 residues. The CDR3 sequence: CASVADLNTEAFF. For the CDR3, the DNA is TGCGCCAGCGTGGCGGACCTGAACACTGAAGCTTTCTTT.

J is TRBJ2-7 and V is TRBV4-3, with no clear D. Germline V gives CDR1 LGHNA, CDR2 YSLEER. The CDR3 is made up of 14 amino acids. V lost 2 bases and J lost 3, with 11 bases in between. The CDR3 loop is CASSQSRRDYEQYF. CDR3 in DNA: TGCGCCAGCAGCCAATCCAGGAGAGACTACGAGCAGTACTTC.

The chain joins TRBV4-2 to TRBJ2-1; D remains ambiguous. The V end was cut by 0 bases, the J end by 1 base, with 7 bases between. The CDR3 has 15 amino acids. Germline V gene data show CDR1 as LGHNA and CDR2 as YNFKEQ. Here the CDR3 DNA reads TGTGCCAGCAGCCAAGAAGAACCTTCCTACAATGAGCAGTTCTTC. The encoded protein is CASSQEEPSYNEQFF.

This sequence joins TRBV10-3 and TRBJ2-7; 9 bases agree with TRBD1. The CDR3 is 13 amino acids. J lost 2 bases, V lost 11 bases, and 7 bases had no gene match. Germline V gives CDR1 ENHRY, CDR2 SYGVKD. This CDR3 is CAVTGQGTYEQYF. CDR3 in DNA: TGTGCCGTCACGGGACAGGGAACCTACGAGCAGTACTTC.

This clonotype was recorded at least ten times. The chain carries TRBV7-9 and TRBJ2-4; D not resolved. V was shortened by 3 bases and J by 0 bases, with 15 bases between the two germline ends. The germline V gene encodes CDR1 SEHNR and CDR2 FQNEAQ (reference sequence). The CDR3 contains 17 residues. CDR3 region: CASSLGMRLEAKNIQYF. DNA of the CDR3: TGTGCCAGCAGCTTGGGTATGCGGCTGGAAGCCAAAAACATTCAGTACTTC. Based on the CDR3 plus reference TRBV7-9 and TRBJ2-4, the full variable domain is DTGVSQNPRHKITKRGQNVTFRCDPISEHNRLYWYRQTLGQGPEFLTYFQNEAQLEKSRLLSDRFSAERPKGSFSTLEIQRTEQGDSAMYLCASSLGMRLEAKNIQYFGAGTRLSVL.

Here the CDR3 reads CAISESTGGLGSGANVLTF. Here the CDR3 DNA reads TGTGCCATCAGTGAGTCGACGGGAGGACTCGGCTCTGGGGCCAACGTCCTGACTTTC. J is TRBJ2-6 and V is TRBV10-3, with 7 bases fitting TRBD2. CDR3 length: 19 residues. Germline lookup yields CDR1 ENHRY and CDR2 SYGVKD. Trimming took 0 bases from V and 0 from J; bases not matched to a gene: 8.

V and J are TRBV12-3 or TRBV12-4 and TRBJ1-1, with D possibly being TRBD1 (6 bases). This CDR3 comprises 16 residues. Trimming took 3 bases from V and 0 from J, leaving 14 bases between them. The CDR3 protein is CASSLMGGAVNTEAFF. CDR3 bases: TGTGCCAGCAGTTTGATGGGGGGCGCGGTGAACACTGAAGCTTTCTTT.

The rearrangement joins TRBV29-1 to TRBJ2-3; TRBD2 matches 13 bases. With 2 bases clipped from V and 6 bases from J, the junction kept 2 bases outside the gene matches. CDR3 length equals 14 residues. CDR1 is SQVTM, CDR2 ANQGSEA, per germline. As DNA, the CDR3 is TGCAGCGTTGAAATGACTAGCGGGAGGGATACGCAGTATTTT. Residues: CSVEMTSGRDTQYF.

This chain uses TRBV20-1 with TRBJ1-2; no firm D call. Trimming took 0 bases from V and 4 from J, leaving 18 bases between them. CDR1 and CDR2 from the germline V gene are DFQATT and SNEGSKA (reference sequence). This CDR3 has 16 residues. The CDR3 sequence is CSARDPWRENLYGYTF. The CDR3 DNA sequence: TGCAGTGCTAGAGATCCTTGGAGGGAGAACCTCTATGGCTACACCTTC.

This clonotype showed up just a few times. V is TRBV2 and J is TRBJ2-2; tentative D call: TRBD2 (5 bases). This CDR3 is 14 amino acids long. V lost 0 bases and J lost 6, with 8 bases in between. Germline V gene lookup returns CDR1 SNHLY and CDR2 FYNNEI. The CDR3 DNA follows: TGTGCCAGCAGTGAAGCATTGAGGGCCGGGGAGCTGTTTTTT. This codes for CASSEALRAGELFF.

This clonotype was counted between two and nine times. This chain uses TRBV28 with TRBJ2-7; TRBD2 matches 12 bases. Germline CDR1 is MDHEN and CDR2 is SYDVKM. The CDR3 sequence is 19 residues long. V lost 1 base to trimming and J lost 2 bases; unmatched junction nucleotides: 12. CDR3 region: CASSLLVKTSGSFTYEQYF. CDR3 DNA sequence: TGTGCCAGCAGTTTATTAGTCAAGACTAGCGGGAGTTTCACCTACGAGCAGTACTTC. The full variable domain, completed using reference TRBV28 and TRBJ2-7, is DVKVTQSSRYLVKRTGEKVFLECVQDMDHENMFWYRQDPGLGLRLIYFSYDVKMKEKGDIPEGYSVSREKKERFSLILESASTNQTSMYLCASSLLVKTSGSFTYEQYFGPGTRLTVT.

This clonotype was counted between two and nine times. V is TRBV29-1 and J is TRBJ2-5, with no clear D. This CDR3 spans 13 amino acids. CDR1 and CDR2 from the germline V gene are SQVTM and ANQGSEA. V was trimmed by 2 bases and J by 4 bases, leaving 11 bases between them. CDR3 bases: TGCAGCGTTGAAAAGGTTGTTGGAGAGACCCAGTACTTC. Translating gives CSVEKVVGETQYF. Full variable domain (outside the CDR3, taken from reference TRBV29-1 and TRBJ2-5): SAVISQKPSRDICQRGTSLTIQCQVDSQVTMMFWYRQQPGQSLTLIATANQGSEATYESGFVIDKFPISRPNLTFSTLTVSNMSPEDSSIYLCSVEKVVGETQYFGPGTRLLVL.

The chain employs TRBV27 and TRBJ2-5, with 8 bases identical to TRBD1. The V and J ends lost 8 bases and 5 bases, in that order; junction bases with no gene match: 10. The CDR3 is 14 amino acids. Germline-derived CDR1 and CDR2 are MNHEY and SMNVEV (reference sequence). In nucleotides, the CDR3 is TGTGCCAGCCGGGGACAGGAAAGTGGGGAGACCCAGTACTTC. Translated, it gives CASRGQESGETQYF.

At least ten counts were recorded for this clonotype. This chain connects TRBV29-1 to TRBJ1-1; possibly TRBD1 for D (5 bases). Trimming removed 4 bases at V and 5 bases at J, with 8 bases between. The CDR3 sequence is 11 residues long. Per the germline V gene, CDR1 is SQVTM and CDR2 is ANQGSEA. CDR3 residues: CSVAGQTEAFF. Written as DNA, the CDR3 is TGCAGCGTTGCGGGGCAGACTGAAGCTTTCTTT.

This clonotype was recorded at least ten times. The chain uses TRBV28 and TRBJ2-7, with unresolved D. V was cut by 3 bases and J by 0 bases, with 9 bases left in between. The CDR3 consists of 14 residues. The V gene's germline CDR1 is MDHEN and CDR2 SYDVKM. DNA for the CDR3: TGTGCCAGCAGTTTGGCTCCCAGCTCCTACGAGCAGTACTTC. As protein: CASSLAPSSYEQYF.